This note documents a single T cell receptor (beta chain) sequence. Sequencing was performed with immunoSEQ multiplex PCR; in TCRdb, only in-frame clones are kept and a portion is missing. The sample lists 87,000 or so clones, about 85% occurring once. These data come from a study of blood T cell repertoires in COVID-19. Study as a whole: The samples span acute and convalescent COVID-19 from the United States, Italy and Spain.

V was pared by 1 base and J by 2 bases, with 8 bases between. CDR1 is SGHAT and CDR2 is FQNNGV in the germline V gene. The CDR3 covers 14 residues. The clonotype comes from a woman in her forties or fifties with active or convalescent COVID-19. The rearrangement uses TRBV11-2 and TRBJ1-2; D is unresolved. The material sequenced was peripheral blood. The CDR3 here is CASSLAGGNYGYTF. CDR3 coding DNA: TGTGCCAGCAGCTTAGCGGGAGGAAACTATGGCTACACCTTC.